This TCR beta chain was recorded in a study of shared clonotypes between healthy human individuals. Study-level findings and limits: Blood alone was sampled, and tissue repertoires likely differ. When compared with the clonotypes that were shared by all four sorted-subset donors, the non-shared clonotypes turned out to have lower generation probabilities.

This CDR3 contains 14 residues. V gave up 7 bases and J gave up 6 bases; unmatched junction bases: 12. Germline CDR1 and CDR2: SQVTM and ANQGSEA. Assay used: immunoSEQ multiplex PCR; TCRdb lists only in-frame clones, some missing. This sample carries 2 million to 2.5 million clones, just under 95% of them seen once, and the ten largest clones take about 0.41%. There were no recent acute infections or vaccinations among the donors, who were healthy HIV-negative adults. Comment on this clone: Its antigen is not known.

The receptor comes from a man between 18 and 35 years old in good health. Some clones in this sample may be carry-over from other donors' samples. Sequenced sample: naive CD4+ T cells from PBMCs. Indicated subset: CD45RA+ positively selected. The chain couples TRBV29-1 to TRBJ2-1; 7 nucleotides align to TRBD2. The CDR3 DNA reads TGCAGCGGGAGGCTGGGAGGGCCCCCCAATGAGCAGTTCTTC. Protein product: CSGRLGGPPNEQFF.